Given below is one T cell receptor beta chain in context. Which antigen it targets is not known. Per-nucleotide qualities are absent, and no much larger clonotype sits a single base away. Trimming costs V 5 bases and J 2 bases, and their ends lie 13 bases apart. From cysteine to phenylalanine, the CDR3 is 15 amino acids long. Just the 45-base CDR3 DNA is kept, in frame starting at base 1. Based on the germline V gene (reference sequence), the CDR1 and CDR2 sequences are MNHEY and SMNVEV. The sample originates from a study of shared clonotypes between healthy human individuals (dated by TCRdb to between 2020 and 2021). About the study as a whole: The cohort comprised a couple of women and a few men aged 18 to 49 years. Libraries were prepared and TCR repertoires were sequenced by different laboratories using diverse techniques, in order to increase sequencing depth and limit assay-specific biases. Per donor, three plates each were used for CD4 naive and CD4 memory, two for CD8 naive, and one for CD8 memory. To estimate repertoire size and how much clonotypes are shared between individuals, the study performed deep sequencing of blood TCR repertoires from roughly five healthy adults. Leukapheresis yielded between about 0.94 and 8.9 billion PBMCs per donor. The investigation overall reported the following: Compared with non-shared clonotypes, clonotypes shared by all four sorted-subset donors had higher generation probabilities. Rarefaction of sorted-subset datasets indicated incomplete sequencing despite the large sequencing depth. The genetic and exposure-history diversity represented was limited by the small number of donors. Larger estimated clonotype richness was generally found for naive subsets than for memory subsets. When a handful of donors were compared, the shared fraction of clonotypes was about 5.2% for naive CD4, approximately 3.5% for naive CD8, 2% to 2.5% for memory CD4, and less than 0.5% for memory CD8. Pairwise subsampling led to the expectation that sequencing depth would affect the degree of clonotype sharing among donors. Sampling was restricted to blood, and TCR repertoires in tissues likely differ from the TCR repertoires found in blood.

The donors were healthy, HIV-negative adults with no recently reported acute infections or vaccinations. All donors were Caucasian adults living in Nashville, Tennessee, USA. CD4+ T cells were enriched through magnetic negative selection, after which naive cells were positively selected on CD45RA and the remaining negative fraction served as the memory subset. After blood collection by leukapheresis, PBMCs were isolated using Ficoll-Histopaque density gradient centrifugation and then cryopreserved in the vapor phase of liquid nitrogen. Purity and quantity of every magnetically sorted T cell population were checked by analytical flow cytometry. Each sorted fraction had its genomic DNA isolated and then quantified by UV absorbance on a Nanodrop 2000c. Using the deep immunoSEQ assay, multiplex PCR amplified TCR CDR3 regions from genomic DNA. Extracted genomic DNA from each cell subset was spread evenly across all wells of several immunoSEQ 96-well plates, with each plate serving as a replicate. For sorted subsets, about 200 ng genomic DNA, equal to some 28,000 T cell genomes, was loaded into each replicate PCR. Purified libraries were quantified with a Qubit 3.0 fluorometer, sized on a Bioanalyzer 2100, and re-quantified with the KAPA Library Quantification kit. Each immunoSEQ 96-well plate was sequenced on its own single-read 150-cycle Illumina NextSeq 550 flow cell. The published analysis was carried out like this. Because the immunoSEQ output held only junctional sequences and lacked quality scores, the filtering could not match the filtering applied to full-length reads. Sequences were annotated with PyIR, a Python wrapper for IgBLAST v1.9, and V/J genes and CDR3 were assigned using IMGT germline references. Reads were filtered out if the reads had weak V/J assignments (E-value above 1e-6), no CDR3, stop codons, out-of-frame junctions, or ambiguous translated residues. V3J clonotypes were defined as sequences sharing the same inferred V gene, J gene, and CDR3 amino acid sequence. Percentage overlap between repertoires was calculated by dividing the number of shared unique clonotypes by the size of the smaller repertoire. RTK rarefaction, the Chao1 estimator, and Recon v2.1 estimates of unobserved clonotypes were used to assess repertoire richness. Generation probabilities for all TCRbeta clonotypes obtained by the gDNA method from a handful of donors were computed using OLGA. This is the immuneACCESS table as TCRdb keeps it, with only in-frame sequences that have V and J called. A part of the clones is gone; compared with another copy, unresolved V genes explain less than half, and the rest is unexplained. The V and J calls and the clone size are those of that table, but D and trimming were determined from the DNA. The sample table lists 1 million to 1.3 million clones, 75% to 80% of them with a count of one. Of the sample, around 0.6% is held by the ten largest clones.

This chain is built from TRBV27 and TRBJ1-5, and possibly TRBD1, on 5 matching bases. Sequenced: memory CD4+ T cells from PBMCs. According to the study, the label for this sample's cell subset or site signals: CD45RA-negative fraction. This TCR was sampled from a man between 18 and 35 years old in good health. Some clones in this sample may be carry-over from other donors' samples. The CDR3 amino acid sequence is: CASSRRDGGNQPQHF. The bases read TGTGCCAGCAGTAGAAGGGACGGGGGCAATCAGCCCCAGCATTTT.